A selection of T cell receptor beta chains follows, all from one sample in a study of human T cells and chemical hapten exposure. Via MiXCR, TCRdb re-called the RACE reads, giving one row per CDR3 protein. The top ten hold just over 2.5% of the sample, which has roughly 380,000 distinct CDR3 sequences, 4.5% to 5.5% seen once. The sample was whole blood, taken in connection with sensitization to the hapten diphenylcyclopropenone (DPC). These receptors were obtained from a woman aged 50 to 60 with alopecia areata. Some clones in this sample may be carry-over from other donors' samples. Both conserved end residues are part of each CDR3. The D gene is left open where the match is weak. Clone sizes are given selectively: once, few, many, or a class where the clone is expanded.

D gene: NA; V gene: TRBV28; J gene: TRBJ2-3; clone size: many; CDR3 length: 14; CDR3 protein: CASSFPGSVDTQYF; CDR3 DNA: TGTGCCAGCAGTTTTCCCGGGAGCGTAGATACGCAGTATTTT
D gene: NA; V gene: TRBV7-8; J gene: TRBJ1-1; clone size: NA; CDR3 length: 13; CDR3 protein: CASSSDRGTRAFF; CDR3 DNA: TGTGCCAGCAGCTCGGACCGGGGAACCAGGGCTTTCTTT
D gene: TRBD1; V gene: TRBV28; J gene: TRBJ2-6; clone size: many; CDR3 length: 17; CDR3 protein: CASSPDRALGGANVLTF; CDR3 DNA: TGTGCCAGCAGTCCTGACAGGGCGCTCGGTGGGGCCAACGTCCTGACTTTC
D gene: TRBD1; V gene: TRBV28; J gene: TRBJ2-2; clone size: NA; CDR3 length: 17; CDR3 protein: CASRTPWGQGNTGELFF; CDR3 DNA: TGTGCCAGCAGGACCCCCTGGGGACAGGGGAACACCGGGGAGCTGTTTTTT
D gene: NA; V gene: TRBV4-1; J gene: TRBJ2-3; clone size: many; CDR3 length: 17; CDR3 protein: CASSQRSATSLTDTQYF; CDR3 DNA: TGCGCCAGCAGTCAACGATCAGCGACGTCTCTCACAGATACGCAGTATTTT
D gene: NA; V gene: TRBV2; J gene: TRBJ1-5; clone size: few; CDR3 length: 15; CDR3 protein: CASSEANRGNQPQHF; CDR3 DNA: TGTGCCAGCAGTGAAGCCAACAGAGGCAATCAGCCCCAGCATTTT
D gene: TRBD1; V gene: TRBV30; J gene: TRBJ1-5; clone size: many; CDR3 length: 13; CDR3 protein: CAWTQGAGQPQHF; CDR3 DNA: TGTGCCTGGACCCAGGGGGCGGGACAGCCCCAGCATTTT
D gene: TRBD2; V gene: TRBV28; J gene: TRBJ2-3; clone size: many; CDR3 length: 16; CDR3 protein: CASSPLSGGPTDTQYF; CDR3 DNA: TGTGCCAGCAGCCCTTTATCGGGGGGACCCACAGATACGCAGTATTTT
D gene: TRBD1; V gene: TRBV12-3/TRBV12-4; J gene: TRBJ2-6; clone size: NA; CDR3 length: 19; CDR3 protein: CASSAQQGEFYSGANVLTF; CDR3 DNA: TGTGCCAGCAGTGCCCAACAGGGGGAATTTTACTCTGGGGCCAACGTCCTGACTTTC
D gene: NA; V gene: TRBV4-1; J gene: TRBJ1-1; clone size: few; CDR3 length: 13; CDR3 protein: CASSQGGIAEAFF; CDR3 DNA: TGCGCCAGCAGCCAGGGGGGCATAGCTGAAGCTTTCTTT
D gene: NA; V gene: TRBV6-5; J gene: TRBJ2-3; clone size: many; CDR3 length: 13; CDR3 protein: CASSRDTTDTQYF; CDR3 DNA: TGTGCCAGCAGCCGGGACACCACAGATACGCAGTATTTT
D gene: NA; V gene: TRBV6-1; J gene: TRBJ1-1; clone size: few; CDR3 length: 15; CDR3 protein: CASSESSLGGTEAFF; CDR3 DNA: TGTGCCAGCAGTGAATCGTCACTGGGCGGCACTGAAGCTTTCTTT
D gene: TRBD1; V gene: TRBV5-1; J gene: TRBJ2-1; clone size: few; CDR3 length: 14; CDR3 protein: CASSRTGYGYEQFF; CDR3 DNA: TGCGCCAGCAGCCGGACAGGGTACGGATATGAGCAGTTCTTC
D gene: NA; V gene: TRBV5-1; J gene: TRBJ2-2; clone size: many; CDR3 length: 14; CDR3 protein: CASSLSGNTGELFF; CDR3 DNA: TGCGCCAGCAGCTTGTCTGGGAATACCGGGGAGCTGTTTTTT
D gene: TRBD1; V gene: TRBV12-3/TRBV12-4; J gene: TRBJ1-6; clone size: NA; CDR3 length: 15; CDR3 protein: CASSGPGTANSPLHF; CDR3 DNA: TGTGCCAGCAGTGGCCCCGGGACAGCAAATTCACCCCTCCACTTT
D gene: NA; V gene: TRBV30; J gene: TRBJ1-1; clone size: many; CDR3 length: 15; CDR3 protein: CAWSFLGTLNTEAFF; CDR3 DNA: TGTGCCTGGAGTTTTCTGGGGACACTCAACACTGAAGCTTTCTTT
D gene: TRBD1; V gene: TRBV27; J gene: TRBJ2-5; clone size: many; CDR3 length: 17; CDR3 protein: CASSPMTGAVVQETQYF; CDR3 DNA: TGTGCCAGCAGTCCAATGACAGGGGCGGTGGTCCAAGAGACCCAGTACTTC
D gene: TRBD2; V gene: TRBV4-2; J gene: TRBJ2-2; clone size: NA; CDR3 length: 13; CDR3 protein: CASSQREDGELFF; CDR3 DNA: TGTGCCAGCAGCCAACGGGAGGACGGGGAGCTGTTTTTT
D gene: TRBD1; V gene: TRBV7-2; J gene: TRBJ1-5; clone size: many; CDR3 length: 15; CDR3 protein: CASSSGQGASQPQHF; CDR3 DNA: TGTGCCAGCAGCTCCGGACAGGGGGCAAGTCAGCCCCAGCATTTT
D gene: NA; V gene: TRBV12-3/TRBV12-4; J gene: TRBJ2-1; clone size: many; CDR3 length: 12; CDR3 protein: CASSPGVFEQFF; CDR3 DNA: TGTGCCAGCAGCCCGGGAGTTTTCGAGCAGTTCTTC
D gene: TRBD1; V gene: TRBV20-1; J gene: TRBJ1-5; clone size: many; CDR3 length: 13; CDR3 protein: CSARGTGAQPQHF; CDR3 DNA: TGCAGTGCTAGAGGTACAGGGGCCCAGCCCCAGCATTTT
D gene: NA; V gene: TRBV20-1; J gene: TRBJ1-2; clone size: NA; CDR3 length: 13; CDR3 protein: CSAGQGRNYGYTF; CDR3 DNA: TGCAGTGCTGGGCAGGGACGGAACTATGGCTACACCTTC
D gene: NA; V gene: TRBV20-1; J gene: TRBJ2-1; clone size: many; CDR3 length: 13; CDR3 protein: CSASRQGGDEQFF; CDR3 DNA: TGCAGTGCTAGTAGGCAGGGTGGGGATGAGCAGTTCTTC
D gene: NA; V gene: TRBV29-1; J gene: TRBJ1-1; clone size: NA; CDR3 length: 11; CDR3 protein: CSVGWGTEAFF; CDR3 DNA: TGCAGCGTTGGCTGGGGCACTGAAGCTTTCTTT
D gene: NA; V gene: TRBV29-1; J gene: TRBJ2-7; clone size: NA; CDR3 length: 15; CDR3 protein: CSVDIPSGLSYEQYF; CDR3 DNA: TGCAGCGTTGACATCCCCTCGGGACTTTCCTACGAGCAGTACTTC
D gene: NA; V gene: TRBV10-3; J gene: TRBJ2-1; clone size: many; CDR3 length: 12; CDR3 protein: CAISDGGTEQFF; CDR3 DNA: TGTGCCATCAGTGACGGGGGAACGGAGCAGTTCTTC